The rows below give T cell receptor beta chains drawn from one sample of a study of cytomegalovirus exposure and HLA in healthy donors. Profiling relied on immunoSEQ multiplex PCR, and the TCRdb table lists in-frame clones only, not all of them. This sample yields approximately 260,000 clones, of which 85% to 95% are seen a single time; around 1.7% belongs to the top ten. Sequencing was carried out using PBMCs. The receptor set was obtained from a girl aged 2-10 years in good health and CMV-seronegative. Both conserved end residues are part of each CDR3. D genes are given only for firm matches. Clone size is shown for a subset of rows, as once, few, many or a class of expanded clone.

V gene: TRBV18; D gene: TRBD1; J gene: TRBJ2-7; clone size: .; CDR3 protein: CASSPRTGSLYEQYF; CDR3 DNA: TGTGCCAGCTCACCGAGGACAGGGAGCCTTTACGAGCAGTACTTC
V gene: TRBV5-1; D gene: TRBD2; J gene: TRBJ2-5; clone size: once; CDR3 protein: CASSLMGGNQETQYF; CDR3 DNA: TGCGCCAGCAGCTTGATGGGGGGGAACCAAGAGACCCAGTACTTC
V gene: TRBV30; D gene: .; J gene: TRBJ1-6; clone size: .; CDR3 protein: CAWRNDGSYNSPLHF; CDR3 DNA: TGTGCCTGGAGGAACGATGGGAGCTATAATTCACCCCTCCACTTT
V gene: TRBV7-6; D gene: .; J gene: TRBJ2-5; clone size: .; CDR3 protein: CASRPSLQFQETQYF; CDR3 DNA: TGTGCCAGCAGACCCTCCTTACAGTTCCAAGAGACCCAGTACTTC
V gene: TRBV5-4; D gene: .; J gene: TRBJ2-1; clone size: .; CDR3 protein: CASSSSFNEQFF; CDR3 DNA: TGTGCCAGCAGCTCGAGCTTTAATGAGCAGTTCTTC
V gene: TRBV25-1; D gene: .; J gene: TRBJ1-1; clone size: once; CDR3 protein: CASSGAGTPNTEAFF; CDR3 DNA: TGTGCCAGCAGTGGGGCCGGGACACCGAACACTGAAGCTTTCTTT
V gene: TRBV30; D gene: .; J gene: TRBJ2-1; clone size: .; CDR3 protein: CAWKDWAGSSYNEQFF; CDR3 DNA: TGTGCCTGGAAGGATTGGGCGGGGAGCTCCTACAATGAGCAGTTCTTC
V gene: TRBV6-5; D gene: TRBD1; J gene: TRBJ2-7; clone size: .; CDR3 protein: CASSRDRVEQYF; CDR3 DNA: TGTGCCAGCAGTCGCGACAGGGTCGAGCAGTACTTC
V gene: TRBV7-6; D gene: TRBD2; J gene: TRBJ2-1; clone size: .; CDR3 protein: CASSLAGGSENEQFF; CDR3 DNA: TGTGCCAGCAGCCTAGCGGGGGGGTCAGAAAATGAGCAGTTCTTC
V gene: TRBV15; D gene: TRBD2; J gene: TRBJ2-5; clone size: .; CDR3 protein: CAVEATSGTETQYF; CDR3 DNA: TGTGCCGTCGAGGCGACTAGCGGTACAGAGACCCAGTACTTC
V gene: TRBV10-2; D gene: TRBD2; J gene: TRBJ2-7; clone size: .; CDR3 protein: CASISGREYEQYF; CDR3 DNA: TGCGCCAGCATTAGCGGGAGAGAGTACGAGCAGTACTTC
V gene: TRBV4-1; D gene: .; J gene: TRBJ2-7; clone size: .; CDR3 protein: CASSFSGSLSEQYF; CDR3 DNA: TGCGCCAGCAGCTTCTCTGGGAGCCTGTCTGAGCAGTACTTC